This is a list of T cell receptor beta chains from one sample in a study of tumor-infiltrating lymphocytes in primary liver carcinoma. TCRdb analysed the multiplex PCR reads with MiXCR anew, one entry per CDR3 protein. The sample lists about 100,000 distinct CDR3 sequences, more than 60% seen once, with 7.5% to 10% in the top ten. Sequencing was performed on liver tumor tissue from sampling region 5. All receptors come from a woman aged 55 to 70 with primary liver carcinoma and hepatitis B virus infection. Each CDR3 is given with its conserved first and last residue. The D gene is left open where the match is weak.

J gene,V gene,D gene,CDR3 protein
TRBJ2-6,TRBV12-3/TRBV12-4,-,CASCKAQSVRVLTF
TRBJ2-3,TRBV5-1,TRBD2,CASNFRREGLWKADTQYF
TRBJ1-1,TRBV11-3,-,CASSFDGRMNTEVFF
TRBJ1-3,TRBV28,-,CASSWGRAGNTIYF
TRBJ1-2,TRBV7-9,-,CASSFVYYGYTF
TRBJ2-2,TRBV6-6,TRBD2,CASTRLAGDLGTGELFF
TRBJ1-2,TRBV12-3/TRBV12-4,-,CAIWHNDYGYTF
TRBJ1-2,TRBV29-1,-,CSVDRNYGCTF
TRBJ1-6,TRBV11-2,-,CASSLGLNSPLHF
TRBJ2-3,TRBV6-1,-,CASSISASSTDTQYF
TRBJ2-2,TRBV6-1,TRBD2,CASKGGGLAVNTGELFF
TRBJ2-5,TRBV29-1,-,CSVGGGGAPETRYF
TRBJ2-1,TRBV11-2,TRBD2,CVSSFGTSSYKEQFF
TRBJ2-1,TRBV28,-,CASRTGKTSYNEQFF
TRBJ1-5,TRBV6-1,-,CPSCEFRENQPQHF
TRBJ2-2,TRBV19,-,CASRSGDTNTGELFF
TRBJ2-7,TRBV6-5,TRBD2,CASSAAAGGHFEQYF
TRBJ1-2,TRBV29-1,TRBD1,CSAGTGVGYTF
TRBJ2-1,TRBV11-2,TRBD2,CASSPLLAGSYNEQFF
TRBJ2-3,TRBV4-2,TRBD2,CTSSQGMAGEADTQYF
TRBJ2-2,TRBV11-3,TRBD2,CASNLAGGTGELFF
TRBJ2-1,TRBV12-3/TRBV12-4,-,CASSPQDNEQFF
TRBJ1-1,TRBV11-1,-,CVSSLMSLNTEALF
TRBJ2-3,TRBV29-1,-,CSVEALGRVGVSTDTHYF
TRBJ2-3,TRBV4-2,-,CASSQARSLRDTQYF
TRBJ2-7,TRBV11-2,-,CTSSSHLGQIYEQYF
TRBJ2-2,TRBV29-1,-,CSVGWRDGELFF
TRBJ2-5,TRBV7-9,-,CASSSPINSEGVETQYF
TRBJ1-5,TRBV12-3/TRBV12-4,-,CVSSPTGNSNQPQHF
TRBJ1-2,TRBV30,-,CAWSVRSNYGHTF
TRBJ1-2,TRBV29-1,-,CSVGRGANYGYTF
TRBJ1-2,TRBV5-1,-,CASSQAGTWRGYTF
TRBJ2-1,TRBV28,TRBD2,CVSSPLGGGGYNEQFF
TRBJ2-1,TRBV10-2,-,CASSPAQYDEQFF
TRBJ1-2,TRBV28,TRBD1,CASSLRGPSPRNYGYTF
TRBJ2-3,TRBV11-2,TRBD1,CASSGDRGPDTQYF
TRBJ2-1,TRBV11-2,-,CASSLDRTGEQFF
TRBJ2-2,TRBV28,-,CASSPIRGGKNTGELFF
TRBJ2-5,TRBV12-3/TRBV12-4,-,CARSTDRARTQYF
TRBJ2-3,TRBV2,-,CDSSTGADTQYF
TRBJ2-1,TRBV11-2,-,CASSIASHEQFF
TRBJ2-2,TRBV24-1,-,CATSHPTALNTGELFF
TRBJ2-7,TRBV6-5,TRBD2,CASSYQGLVSYEQYF
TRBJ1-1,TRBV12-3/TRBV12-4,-,CASSFRSGMNTEAFF
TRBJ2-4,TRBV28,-,CASSLGGPKSIKYF
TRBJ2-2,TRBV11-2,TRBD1,CASSLPGQGGTRKLFF
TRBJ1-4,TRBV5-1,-,CASSLRLGEKLFF
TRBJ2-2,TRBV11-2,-,CASSLERGSRELFF
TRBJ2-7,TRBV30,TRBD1,CAWSRLPGQGSEGQYF
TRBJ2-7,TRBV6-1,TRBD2,CASSEETSGSWEQYF